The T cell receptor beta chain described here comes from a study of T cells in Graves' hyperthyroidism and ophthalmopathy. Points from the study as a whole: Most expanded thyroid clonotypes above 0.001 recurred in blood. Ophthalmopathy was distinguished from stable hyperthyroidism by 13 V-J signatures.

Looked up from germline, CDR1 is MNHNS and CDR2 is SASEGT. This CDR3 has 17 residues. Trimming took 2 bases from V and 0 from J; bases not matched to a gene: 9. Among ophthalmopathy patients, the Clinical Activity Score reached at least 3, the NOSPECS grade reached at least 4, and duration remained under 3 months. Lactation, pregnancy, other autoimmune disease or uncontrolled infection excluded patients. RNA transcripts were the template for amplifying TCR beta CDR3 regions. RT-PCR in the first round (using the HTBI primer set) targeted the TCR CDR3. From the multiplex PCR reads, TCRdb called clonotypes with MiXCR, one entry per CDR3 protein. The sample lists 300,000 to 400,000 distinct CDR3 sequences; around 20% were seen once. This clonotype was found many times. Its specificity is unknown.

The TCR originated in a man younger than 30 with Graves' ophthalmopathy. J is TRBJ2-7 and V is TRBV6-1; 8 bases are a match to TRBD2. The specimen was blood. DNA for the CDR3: TGTGCCAGCAGTGAACTGTCGTGGCGGGGGGTCTCCTACGAGCAGTACTTC. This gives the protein CASSELSWRGVSYEQYF.